The source of this T cell receptor (beta chain) is a study of patients and donors after allogeneic stem cell transplantation. Germline assignment: CDR1 SGHTA and CDR2 FQGTGA. This CDR3 is built from 14 residues. Trimming removed 5 bases from V and 2 bases from J, with 12 bases in between. Each CDR3 protein is one row after TCRdb ran MiXCR on the RT-PCR reads. This sample yields about 410,000 distinct CDR3 sequences, of which about a sixth are seen a single time; about 7% belongs to the top ten. Sequencing input: blood, either unsorted or a sorted T cell fraction (not recorded which). V is TRBV7-3 and J is TRBJ1-2, with unresolved D. This receptor was obtained from a human donor who was either an allogeneic HSCT recipient or a stem cell or donor lymphocyte infusion donor (not recorded which). It is not recorded whose cells these are; they may come from a transplant donor. CDR3 residues: CASSPSPGNYGYTF. CDR3 DNA: TGTGCCAGCAGCCCGTCCCCGGGCAACTATGGCTACACCTTC.